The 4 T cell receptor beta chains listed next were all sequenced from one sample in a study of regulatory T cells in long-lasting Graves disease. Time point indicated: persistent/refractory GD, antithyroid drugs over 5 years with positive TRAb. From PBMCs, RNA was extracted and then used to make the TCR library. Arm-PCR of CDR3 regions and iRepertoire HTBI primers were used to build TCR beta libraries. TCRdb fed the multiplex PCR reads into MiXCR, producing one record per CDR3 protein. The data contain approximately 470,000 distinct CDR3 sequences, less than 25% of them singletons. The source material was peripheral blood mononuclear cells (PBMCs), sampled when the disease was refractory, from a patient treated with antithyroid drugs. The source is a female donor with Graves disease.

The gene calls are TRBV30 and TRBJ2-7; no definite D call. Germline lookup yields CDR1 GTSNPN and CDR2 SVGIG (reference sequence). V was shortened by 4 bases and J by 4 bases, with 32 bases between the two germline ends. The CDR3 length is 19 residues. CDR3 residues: CAWTISEPPRSSFGYEQYF. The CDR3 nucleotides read TGTGCCTGGACCATCTCGGAGCCCCCCCGGAGCAGCTTTGGGTACGAGCAGTACTTC.

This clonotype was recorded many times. The CDR3 DNA reads TGTGCCAGCAGCCGGAAGGGGCTTAATGAAAAACTGTTTTTT. It specifies CASSRKGLNEKLFF. The J gene is TRBJ1-4, the V gene TRBV28; D is perhaps TRBD1 (5 bases). Germline CDR1 reads MDHEN; CDR2 reads SYDVKM. The V end lost 6 bases, the J end lost 4 bases, and 12 bases lay between the germline ends. The CDR3 contains 14 residues.

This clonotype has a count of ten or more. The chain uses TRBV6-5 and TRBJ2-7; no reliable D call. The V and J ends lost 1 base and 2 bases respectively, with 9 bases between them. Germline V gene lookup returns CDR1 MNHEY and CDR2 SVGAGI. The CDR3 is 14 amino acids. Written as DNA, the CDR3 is TGTGCCAGCAGTTACTTAAACCGAGCCTACGAGCAGTACTTC. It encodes CASSYLNRAYEQYF.

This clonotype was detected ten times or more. Here the CDR3 DNA reads TGTGCCAGCAGTGCGGGGCCCATTAACTATGGCTACACCTTC. It encodes CASSAGPINYGYTF. The chain combines TRBV12-3 or TRBV12-4 with TRBJ1-2; D is perhaps TRBD1 (5 bases). Trimming cost V 5 bases and J 1 base, with 11 bases left between them. The CDR3 length is 14 residues.